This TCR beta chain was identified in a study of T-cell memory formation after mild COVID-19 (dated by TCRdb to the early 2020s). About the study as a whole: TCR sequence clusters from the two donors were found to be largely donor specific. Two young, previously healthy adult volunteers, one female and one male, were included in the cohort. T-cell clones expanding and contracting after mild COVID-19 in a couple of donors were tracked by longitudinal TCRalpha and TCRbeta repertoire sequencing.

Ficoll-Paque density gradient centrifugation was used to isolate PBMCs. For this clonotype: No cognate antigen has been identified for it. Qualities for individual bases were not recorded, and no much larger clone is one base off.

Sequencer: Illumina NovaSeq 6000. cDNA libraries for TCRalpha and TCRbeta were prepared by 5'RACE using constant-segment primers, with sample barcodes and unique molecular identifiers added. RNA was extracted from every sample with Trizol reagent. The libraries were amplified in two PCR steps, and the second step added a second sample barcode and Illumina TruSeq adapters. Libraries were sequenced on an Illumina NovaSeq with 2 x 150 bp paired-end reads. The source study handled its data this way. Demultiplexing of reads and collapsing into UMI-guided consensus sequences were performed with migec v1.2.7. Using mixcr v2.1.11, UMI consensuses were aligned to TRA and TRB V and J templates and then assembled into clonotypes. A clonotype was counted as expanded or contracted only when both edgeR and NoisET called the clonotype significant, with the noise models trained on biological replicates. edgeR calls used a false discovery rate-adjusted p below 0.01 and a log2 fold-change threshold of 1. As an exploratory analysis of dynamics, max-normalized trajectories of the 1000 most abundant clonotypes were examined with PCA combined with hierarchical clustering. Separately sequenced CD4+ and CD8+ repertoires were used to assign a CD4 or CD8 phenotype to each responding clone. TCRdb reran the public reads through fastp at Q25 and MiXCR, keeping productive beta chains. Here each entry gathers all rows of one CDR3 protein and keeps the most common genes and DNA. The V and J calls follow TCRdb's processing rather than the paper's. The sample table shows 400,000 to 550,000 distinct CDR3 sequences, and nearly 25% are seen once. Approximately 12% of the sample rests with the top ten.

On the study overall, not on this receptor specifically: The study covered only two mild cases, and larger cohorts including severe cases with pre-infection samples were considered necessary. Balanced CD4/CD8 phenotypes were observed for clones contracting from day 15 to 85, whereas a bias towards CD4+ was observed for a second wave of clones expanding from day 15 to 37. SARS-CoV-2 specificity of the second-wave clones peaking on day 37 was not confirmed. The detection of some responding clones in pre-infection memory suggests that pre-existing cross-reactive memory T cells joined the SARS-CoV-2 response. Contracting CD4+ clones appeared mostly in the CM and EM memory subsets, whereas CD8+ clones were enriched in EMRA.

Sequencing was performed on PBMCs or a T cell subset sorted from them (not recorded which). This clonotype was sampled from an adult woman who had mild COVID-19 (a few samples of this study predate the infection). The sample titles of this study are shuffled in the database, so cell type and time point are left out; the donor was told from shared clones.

The DNA sequence is as follows: TGTGCCATCAGTGAGTCAGGGGTTAGCACAGATACGCAGTATTTT. Its protein is CAISESGVSTDTQYF. The rearrangement combines TRBV10-3 with TRBJ2-3; a tentative D match to TRBD1 spans 5 bases. The CDR3 runs 15 amino acids, cysteine and phenylalanine included. Only the CDR3 portion is preserved as DNA: 45 bases, with reading frame beginning at the first base. Trimming takes 0 bases from V and 0 bases from J, and the germline ends sit 7 bases apart. CDR1 and CDR2 were assigned from the germline V gene as ENHRY and SYGVKD.